This TCR beta chain was profiled in a study of T cells in Graves' hyperthyroidism and ophthalmopathy. Study findings and constraints: A 13 V-J model separated ophthalmopathy from stable hyperthyroidism. Appearing also in blood were most of the thyroid clonotypes expanded above 0.001.

This clonotype has just a few counts. What it binds is unknown. Under 3 months was the duration of disease in ophthalmopathy patients, who also had a Clinical Activity Score of at least 3 and a NOSPECS grade of at least 4. The investigators amplified TCR beta CDR3 regions from RNA transcripts. Carried out on the TCR CDR3, a first-round RT-PCR used the HTBI primer set. TCRdb re-derived calls from the multiplex PCR reads in MiXCR, one entry per CDR3 protein. This table holds under 400,000 distinct CDR3 sequences, approximately 16% found once. Trimming left V 6 bases short and J 0 bases short, with 12 bases between. Germline V gives CDR1 MDHEN, CDR2 SYDVKM. This CDR3 spans 15 amino acids.

The TCR sequence derives from a woman aged 60-75 years with Graves' ophthalmopathy. The specimen sequenced was blood. The chain is built from TRBV28 and TRBJ2-1; D may be TRBD2 (6 bases). The CDR3 DNA sequence: TGTGCCAGCAGGACGGCCGGGAGCTCCTACAATGAGCAGTTCTTC. This encodes CASRTAGSSYNEQFF.